These T cell receptor beta chains were read from a single sample in a study of T-cell memory formation after mild COVID-19. TCRdb fed the 5' RACE reads into MiXCR, producing one record per CDR3 protein. This sample has 35,000 to 55,000 distinct CDR3 sequences, with 8% to 10% found just once. Sequenced sample: PBMCs or a T cell subset sorted from them (not recorded which). Receptors were obtained from an adult woman who had mild COVID-19 (a few samples of this study predate the infection). Cell type and time point are not known. Each CDR3 is given with its conserved first and last residue. The order of the fields is CDR3 protein, CDR3 DNA, V gene, J gene, clone size, D gene. A D gene is named only where the DNA matches it firmly. Expanded clones get a size class; other rows say once, few or many, or leave the size out.

cdr3_aa: CATRQWGKGGNQPQHF
cdr3_nt: TGTGCCACCCGGCAGTGGGGAAAAGGGGGCAATCAGCCCCAGCATTTT
v_call: TRBV2
j_call: TRBJ1-5
clone_size: few
d_call: NA

cdr3_aa: CATSRGTGGNYNEQFF
cdr3_nt: TGTGCCACCAGCAGAGGGACAGGGGGAAACTACAATGAGCAGTTCTTC
v_call: TRBV15
j_call: TRBJ2-1
clone_size: few
d_call: TRBD1

cdr3_aa: CSVGLPDTQYF
cdr3_nt: TGCAGCGTTGGACTACCAGATACGCAGTATTTT
v_call: TRBV29-1
j_call: TRBJ2-3
clone_size: many
d_call: NA

cdr3_aa: CASSPDTSANYGYTF
cdr3_nt: TGTGCCAGCAGCCCCGACACGAGTGCTAACTATGGCTACACCTTC
v_call: TRBV7-6
j_call: TRBJ1-2
clone_size: few
d_call: NA

cdr3_aa: CASSLATSGSTDTQYF
cdr3_nt: TGCGCCAGCAGCTTGGCCACTAGCGGTAGCACAGATACGCAGTATTTT
v_call: TRBV5-1
j_call: TRBJ2-3
clone_size: few
d_call: TRBD2

cdr3_aa: CSVAGQGRKGAFF
cdr3_nt: TGCAGCGTTGCGGGACAGGGTAGGAAAGGAGCTTTCTTT
v_call: TRBV29-1
j_call: TRBJ1-1
clone_size: few
d_call: TRBD1

cdr3_aa: CASSFGLGSSYEQYF
cdr3_nt: TGTGCCAGCAGCTTCGGACTGGGAAGCTCCTACGAGCAGTACTTC
v_call: TRBV7-2
j_call: TRBJ2-7
clone_size: NA
d_call: NA

cdr3_aa: CSVRQGGNIQYF
cdr3_nt: TGCAGCGTACGACAGGGAGGGAACATTCAGTACTTC
v_call: TRBV29-1
j_call: TRBJ2-4
clone_size: few
d_call: NA

cdr3_aa: CASSQVRLAVYNEQFF
cdr3_nt: TGCGCCAGCAGCCAAGTACGACTAGCGGTATACAATGAGCAGTTCTTC
v_call: TRBV4-1
j_call: TRBJ2-1
clone_size: few
d_call: TRBD2

cdr3_aa: CAISQDLAKNIQYF
cdr3_nt: TGTGCCATCAGTCAGGATCTAGCCAAAAACATTCAGTACTTC
v_call: TRBV10-3
j_call: TRBJ2-4
clone_size: few
d_call: NA

cdr3_aa: CASSPTLAGGYNEQFF
cdr3_nt: TGTGCCAGCAGCCCGACGCTAGCGGGGGGATACAATGAGCAGTTCTTC
v_call: TRBV7-3
j_call: TRBJ2-1
clone_size: few
d_call: TRBD2

cdr3_aa: CASSSPDRGLAGQETQYF
cdr3_nt: TGTGCCAGCAGTTCCCCGGACAGAGGATTGGCGGGCCAAGAGACCCAGTACTTC
v_call: TRBV12-3/TRBV12-4
j_call: TRBJ2-5
clone_size: few
d_call: NA

cdr3_aa: CSVSEVSDTQYF
cdr3_nt: TGCAGTGTTTCTGAGGTCTCAGATACGCAGTATTTT
v_call: TRBV20-1
j_call: TRBJ2-3
clone_size: NA
d_call: NA

cdr3_aa: CASSRTNSGNTIYF
cdr3_nt: TGTGCCAGCAGCCGCACGAACTCTGGAAACACCATATATTTT
v_call: TRBV11-1
j_call: TRBJ1-3
clone_size: few
d_call: NA

cdr3_aa: CASRKTGVNTEAFF
cdr3_nt: TGTGCCAGCAGAAAAACAGGGGTGAACACTGAAGCTTTCTTT
v_call: TRBV12-3/TRBV12-4
j_call: TRBJ1-1
clone_size: many
d_call: TRBD1

cdr3_aa: CASSPTREAEQFF
cdr3_nt: TGTGCCAGCAGTCCAACCCGGGAGGCTGAGCAGTTCTTC
v_call: TRBV12-3/TRBV12-4
j_call: TRBJ2-1
clone_size: NA
d_call: TRBD2

cdr3_aa: CASLSLAGNTEAFF
cdr3_nt: TGTGCCAGCTTGAGTTTGGCAGGGAACACTGAAGCTTTCTTT
v_call: TRBV6-2/TRBV6-3
j_call: TRBJ1-1
clone_size: few
d_call: NA

cdr3_aa: CASSQGLAYGTQYF
cdr3_nt: TGTGCCAGCAGCCAGGGACTAGCTTACGGGACCCAGTACTTC
v_call: TRBV7-2
j_call: TRBJ2-5
clone_size: few
d_call: TRBD2

cdr3_aa: CASSLAAGGISNQPQHF
cdr3_nt: TGTGCCAGCAGCTTGGCCGCCGGAGGGATAAGCAATCAGCCCCAGCATTTT
v_call: TRBV5-5
j_call: TRBJ1-5
clone_size: NA
d_call: NA

cdr3_aa: CASSPRGSYRLQETQYF
cdr3_nt: TGTGCCAGCAGCCCAAGAGGTTCGTATAGGCTGCAAGAGACCCAGTACTTC
v_call: TRBV7-9
j_call: TRBJ2-5
clone_size: NA
d_call: NA

cdr3_aa: CAWKAGGYEQYF
cdr3_nt: TGTGCCTGGAAGGCAGGGGGCTACGAGCAGTACTTC
v_call: TRBV30
j_call: TRBJ2-7
clone_size: NA
d_call: TRBD1

cdr3_aa: CASSLALRDEQFF
cdr3_nt: TGTGCCAGCAGCTTAGCGTTAAGAGATGAGCAGTTCTTC
v_call: TRBV11-1
j_call: TRBJ2-1
clone_size: many
d_call: NA

cdr3_aa: CASSNKVPAGQGNQPQHF
cdr3_nt: TGTGCCAGCAGTAACAAAGTCCCCGCGGGACAGGGCAATCAGCCCCAGCATTTT
v_call: TRBV2
j_call: TRBJ1-5
clone_size: many
d_call: TRBD1

cdr3_aa: CASSLGVTDKNTIYF
cdr3_nt: TGTGCCAGCAGCTTGGGTGTGACGGACAAAAACACCATATATTTT
v_call: TRBV5-5
j_call: TRBJ1-3
clone_size: many
d_call: NA

cdr3_aa: CASSYRVPGSPLHF
cdr3_nt: TGTGCCAGCAGTTACAGGGTACCTGGCTCACCCCTCCACTTT
v_call: TRBV13
j_call: TRBJ1-6
clone_size: few
d_call: NA

cdr3_aa: CASSPLGAGGNEQFF
cdr3_nt: TGCGCCAGCAGCCCGCTTGGGGCAGGGGGCAATGAGCAGTTCTTC
v_call: TRBV4-1
j_call: TRBJ2-1
clone_size: NA
d_call: TRBD1

cdr3_aa: CASSQDTWGNTGELFF
cdr3_nt: TGCGCCAGCAGCCAAGATACGTGGGGCAACACCGGGGAGCTGTTTTTT
v_call: TRBV4-1
j_call: TRBJ2-2
clone_size: few
d_call: NA

cdr3_aa: CASSPAPSYEQYF
cdr3_nt: TGTGCCAGCAGCCCAGCTCCTTCCTACGAGCAGTACTTC
v_call: TRBV7-3
j_call: TRBJ2-7
clone_size: few
d_call: NA

cdr3_aa: CASSRISGRGTGELFF
cdr3_nt: TGTGCCAGCAGCCGAATTAGCGGGAGGGGGACCGGGGAGCTGTTTTTT
v_call: TRBV7-6
j_call: TRBJ2-2
clone_size: many
d_call: TRBD2

cdr3_aa: CASSLGQSETQYF
cdr3_nt: TGTGCCAGCAGCCTCGGACAGTCGGAGACCCAGTACTTC
v_call: TRBV5-4
j_call: TRBJ2-5
clone_size: NA
d_call: NA

cdr3_aa: CATSDSISGTGSGNEQFF
cdr3_nt: TGTGCCACCAGTGACTCGATATCCGGGACAGGGTCCGGGAATGAGCAGTTCTTC
v_call: TRBV24-1
j_call: TRBJ2-1
clone_size: many
d_call: TRBD1